The 21 T cell receptor beta chains below come from one sample, sequenced in a study of shared clonotypes between healthy human individuals. This table comes from immunoSEQ multiplex PCR, and its TCRdb copy is limited to in-frame clones, with some not included. The sample shows 2 million to 2.5 million clones, roughly 93% of them seen only once. The specimen sequenced was naive CD4+ T cells from PBMCs. The subset is: CD45RA+ positively selected. The source of these receptors is a young man in good health. Some clones in this sample may be carry-over from other donors' samples.

The chain joins TRBV6-1 to TRBJ2-4; D gene ambiguous. CDR1 and CDR2 (germline): MNHNS, SASEGT. The CDR3 covers 18 residues. The V end was cut by 2 bases, the J end by 1 base, with 18 bases between. In DNA, the CDR3 is TGTGCCAGCAGTGAATCCACGCTCATGGTTCGGGCCAAAAACATTCAGTACTTC. Its protein product is CASSESTLMVRAKNIQYF.

The genes are TRBV28 and TRBJ1-5; perhaps TRBD1 as D (6 bases). V lost 9 bases and J lost 2, with 17 bases in between. CDR1 is MDHEN, CDR2 SYDVKM, per germline. The CDR3 has 15 residues. In DNA form, the CDR3 reads TGTGCCAGTGCGGGTTCGGGGGGCGGCAATCAGCCCCAGCATTTT. Translation gives CASAGSGGGNQPQHF.

The genes are TRBV7-6 and TRBJ2-5; 7 positions agree with TRBD2. CDR1 SGHVS and CDR2 FNYEAQ come from the germline V gene. The CDR3 has 14 residues. After removal of 1 base from V and 5 bases from J, the junction contained 4 bases not matched to a gene. The CDR3 DNA is TGTGCCAGCAGCTTAGGTGTCGGGGGGGAGACCCAGTACTTC. This codes for CASSLGVGGETQYF.

The rearrangement uses TRBV6-1 and TRBJ2-5; a weak D match, TRBD1 (5 bases). Trimming cost V 4 bases and J 0 bases, with 9 bases left between them. CDR3 length: 14 residues. Germline values: CDR1 MNHNS, CDR2 SASEGT. The CDR3: CASSVTAHQETQYF. As DNA, the CDR3 is TGTGCCAGCAGTGTGACAGCGCACCAAGAGACCCAGTACTTC.

Written as DNA, the CDR3 is TGTGCCAGCAGTTTCGCCTTCATCGACAGTTACGAGCAGTACTTC. This gives the protein CASSFAFIDSYEQYF. The gene calls are TRBV27 and TRBJ2-7; TRBD1 might be the D (5 bases). Germline-derived CDR1 and CDR2 are MNHEY and SMNVEV (reference sequence). The germline V and J ends were trimmed by 3 bases and 4 bases, with 16 bases remaining between them. The CDR3 length is 15 residues.

The chain is built from TRBV2 and TRBJ2-7, with 14 bases lining up with TRBD2. V lost 8 bases and J lost 7; bases outside the gene matches: 10. This CDR3 is built from 15 residues. CDR1 is SNHLY and CDR2 is FYNNEI in the germline V gene. As DNA, the CDR3 is TGTGCCAGCGACCCGGGACTAGCGGGAGTTGGAGAGCAGTACTTC. Amino acid sequence: CASDPGLAGVGEQYF.

This sequence joins TRBV5-1 and TRBJ2-5, with 14 bases lining up with TRBD2. J lost 5 bases, V lost 4 bases, and 4 bases had no gene match. CDR1 and CDR2 from the germline V gene are SGHRS and YFSETQ. The CDR3 consists of 15 residues. For the CDR3, the DNA is TGCGCCAGCAGCCAGGGACTAGCGGGAGTGGAGACCCAGTACTTC. Amino acid sequence: CASSQGLAGVETQYF. Using reference TRBV5-1 and TRBJ2-5 for the parts outside the CDR3, the full variable domain is KAGVTQTPRYLIKTRGQQVTLSCSPISGHRSVSWYQQTPGQGLQFLFEYFSETQRNKGNFPGRFSGRQFSNSRSEMNVSTLELGDSALYLCASSQGLAGVETQYFGPGTRLLVL.

The rearrangement joins TRBV11-1 to TRBJ1-1; 9 nucleotides align to TRBD1. Germline CDR1 SGHAT, CDR2 FQDESV (reference sequence). This CDR3 contains 16 residues. Trimming at V came to 5 bases and at J to 3 bases, leaving 10 bases not matched to a gene. The CDR3 DNA reads TGTGCCAGCAGCAGAACGGGACAGGGCAGGTACACTGAAGCTTTCTTT. Its translation: CASSRTGQGRYTEAFF.

The chain combines TRBV6-1 with TRBJ1-1; TRBD1 aligns across 9 bases. The CDR3 totals 16 residues. V shed 3 bases and J 3 bases; nucleotides not matched to a gene: 8. Per the germline V gene, CDR1 is MNHNS and CDR2 is SASEGT. The CDR3 is CASSDPPRTGDTEAFF. DNA of the CDR3: TGTGCCAGCAGTGACCCCCCCCGGACAGGGGACACTGAAGCTTTCTTT.

J is TRBJ2-1 and V is TRBV5-1, with D unresolved. The germline CDR1 and CDR2 sequences are SGHRS and YFSETQ. The CDR3 runs to 13 residues. Trimming removed 5 bases at V and 8 bases at J, with 14 bases between. CDR3 nucleotide sequence: TGCGCCAGCAGTCCAAGACATGTGGATGAGCAGTTCTTC. Its translation is CASSPRHVDEQFF.

The chain is built from TRBV28 and TRBJ1-5; TRBD1 is a possible D gene (6 bases). Trimming pared 7 bases from V and 4 bases from J, leaving 14 bases between. The CDR3 extends over 14 amino acids. Germline CDR1 and CDR2: MDHEN and SYDVKM. CDR3 sequence: CASNGQLRNQPQHF. The CDR3 DNA reads TGTGCCAGCAACGGACAGCTCCGAAATCAGCCCCAGCATTTT.

V and J are TRBV30 and TRBJ1-2, with D maybe TRBD1 (6 bases). V lost 2 bases and J lost 7, with 17 bases in between. From germline, CDR1 is GTSNPN and CDR2 SVGIG (reference sequence). This CDR3 is 14 amino acids long. This chain's CDR3 is CAWSPQSGAGGYTF. The CDR3 DNA sequence: TGTGCCTGGAGTCCCCAATCAGGGGCAGGTGGCTACACCTTC.

The gene calls are TRBV5-1 and TRBJ1-2; possible D gene TRBD1, 5 bases. V was clipped by 0 bases and J by 8 bases, with 23 bases between them. From germline, CDR1 is SGHRS and CDR2 YFSETQ. This CDR3 comprises 17 residues. CDR3 in amino acids: CASSLGTGRDGPIGYTF. CDR3 DNA sequence: TGCGCCAGCAGCTTGGGAACGGGACGCGACGGCCCTATAGGCTACACCTTC.

The CDR3 loop is CASSEDGLVYNEQFF. The CDR3 DNA follows: TGTGCCAGCAGCGAAGACGGACTAGTCTACAATGAGCAGTTCTTC. The chain combines TRBV9 with TRBJ2-1; 7 bases are a match to TRBD2. Germline CDR1 reads SGDLS; CDR2 reads YYNGEE. This CDR3 has 15 residues. The ends lost 3 bases at V and 3 bases at J; junction bases unmatched: 6.

The genes are TRBV2 and TRBJ2-4; D might be TRBD2 (5 bases). The CDR3 runs 13 residues. Germline loops: CDR1 SNHLY, CDR2 FYNNEI. The V and J ends lost 4 bases and 14 bases respectively, with 18 bases between them. CDR3 region: CASSVRSDGMEYF. For the CDR3, the DNA is TGTGCCAGCAGTGTCCGCTCGGACGGGATGGAGTACTTC.

The J gene is TRBJ2-7, the V gene TRBV28, with 9 bases lining up with TRBD1. Germline assignment: CDR1 MDHEN and CDR2 SYDVKM. This CDR3 spans 13 amino acids. V lost 8 bases to trimming and J lost 4 bases; unmatched junction nucleotides: 6. The CDR3 DNA follows: TGTGCCAGCCCGGGACAGGGAGGGTACGAGCAGTACTTC. Its translation: CASPGQGGYEQYF. The whole variable domain, remainder taken from reference TRBV28 and TRBJ2-7, is DVKVTQSSRYLVKRTGEKVFLECVQDMDHENMFWYRQDPGLGLRLIYFSYDVKMKEKGDIPEGYSVSREKKERFSLILESASTNQTSMYLCASPGQGGYEQYFGPGTRLTVT.

This rearrangement joins TRBV7-9 to TRBJ2-2, with D possibly TRBD1 on 6 matching bases. The CDR3 has 15 amino acids. CDR1 SEHNR and CDR2 FQNEAQ come from the germline V gene (reference sequence). Trimming cost V 5 bases and J 7 bases, with 17 bases left between them. CDR3: CASSPPGQGRGELFF. CDR3 sequence (DNA): TGTGCCAGCAGCCCACCTGGGCAGGGGCGCGGGGAGCTGTTTTTT.

The gene calls are TRBV5-1 and TRBJ1-4; D remains unclear. This CDR3 is built from 15 residues. Per the germline V gene, CDR1 is SGHRS and CDR2 is YFSETQ. Trimming took off 0 bases at V and 0 bases at J, with 6 bases between the two ends. The CDR3 bases are TGCGCCAGCAGCTTGGGGCTTACAACTAATGAAAAACTGTTTTTT. Amino acid sequence: CASSLGLTTNEKLFF.

The chain uses TRBV7-6 and TRBJ2-7; TRBD1 aligns across 8 bases. The ends lost 5 bases at V and 3 bases at J; junction bases unmatched: 6. Germline V gene lookup returns CDR1 SGHVS and CDR2 FNYEAQ. The CDR3 covers 14 residues. The CDR3 spells CASSPAGTGYEQYF. CDR3 nucleotides: TGTGCCAGCAGCCCAGCCGGGACAGGCTACGAGCAGTACTTC.

V usage is TRBV28 and J usage is TRBJ2-3, with D perhaps TRBD2 (5 bases). The germline V gene has CDR1 MDHEN and CDR2 SYDVKM. Trimming stripped 8 bases from V and 1 base from J, with 13 bases between. This CDR3 comprises 14 residues. Here the CDR3 DNA reads TGTGCCAGCGTGCTAGCAGACGGCACAGATACGCAGTATTTT. This encodes CASVLADGTDTQYF.

The CDR3 loop reads CASSLLGRGDTEAFF. CDR3 DNA sequence: TGTGCCAGCAGTTTATTAGGGAGGGGAGATACTGAAGCTTTCTTT. This chain links TRBV28 with TRBJ1-1; tentatively, D is TRBD1 (5 bases). The CDR3 consists of 15 residues. Trimming stripped 1 base from V and 5 bases from J, with 14 bases between. The V gene's germline CDR1 is MDHEN and CDR2 SYDVKM.